This TCR beta chain came from a study of Ad26.COV2.S vaccination and SARS-CoV-2 variants. The wider study: Recipients of Ad26.COV2.S got it intramuscularly, once or twice 56 days apart. Findings of the study overall: It was reported that spike-specific CD8+ and CD4+ T cell responses were substantially broad after vaccination.

Assay used: immunoSEQ multiplex PCR; TCRdb lists only in-frame clones, some missing. This table holds roughly 320,000 clones, 85% found once. Notes on this clone: Its specificity is unknown.

Noted treatment: some 20 received Ad26.COV2.S at low or high dose, single or two shots; roughly five received placebo; per-sample allocation not given. After the first vaccine or placebo injection, samples were drawn on day 63. The V gene lost 2 bases and the J gene lost 4 bases, with 9 bases spanning the gap. CDR3 length equals 13 residues. The germline V gene encodes CDR1 KGHSH and CDR2 LQKENI. Specimen: peripheral blood, collected in a trial of Ad26.COV2.S vaccine versus placebo. V and J are TRBV18 and TRBJ2-7; the D is unclear. This clonotype was sampled from a person aged 18-65 years who received the Ad26.COV2.S COVID-19 vaccine or a placebo. In nucleotides, the CDR3 is TGTGCCAGCTCACCAAGGGAAAATTACGAGCAGTACTTC. Amino acid sequence: CASSPRENYEQYF. Complete variable domain (other parts from reference TRBV18 and TRBJ2-7): NAGVMQNPRHLVRRRGQEARLRCSPMKGHSHVYWYRQLPEEGLKFMVYLQKENIIDESGMPKERFSAEFPKEGPSILRIQQVVRGDSAAYFCASSPRENYEQYFGPGTRLTVT.